The present entry profiles one T cell receptor (beta chain) with its context. In the study's own analysis: Scientists estimated how many nucleated cells there were by amplifying reference gene primers. This table comes from immunoSEQ multiplex PCR, and its TCRdb copy is limited to in-frame clones, with some not included. V, J and clone size were drawn from that table, and D and trimming were deduced from the DNA. Of roughly 27,000 clones in the sample, approximately 80% were seen once. This sample was included in a study of blood T cell repertoires in COVID-19. Across the whole study: COVID-19 samples, acute and convalescent, were from the United States, Italy and Spain. Nucleic acid was either cDNA or gDNA, and it came from T cells, B-cell-depleted T cells, or PBMCs.

Trimming removed 7 bases from V and 5 bases from J, with 21 bases in between. This CDR3 has 16 residues. Germline values: CDR1 MDHEN, CDR2 SYDVKM. The TCR sequence derives from a woman aged 65 to 85 with acute or convalescent COVID-19. The chain links TRBV28 to TRBJ2-1; D is uncertain. The sequencing input was peripheral blood. CDR3 sequence: CASTPLRGSLNNEQFF. The CDR3 bases are TGTGCCAGCACTCCCCTGCGAGGCAGCCTTAACAATGAGCAGTTCTTC.